Each of the 30 T cell receptor beta chains below was sequenced from the same sample in a study of blood T cell repertoires in COVID-19. Measured with immunoSEQ multiplex PCR; TCRdb has only the in-frame clones, and not every one. The data hold more than 200,000 clones, with around 82% observed a single time. The sequencing sample was made of peripheral blood. The receptors were gathered from a woman at least 80 years old with active or convalescent COVID-19.

A word on this clone: Other DNA sequences in the sample encode the same CDR3. J is TRBJ2-1 and V is TRBV7-9; 7 nucleotides line up with TRBD2. V trimming: 4 bases; J trimming: 1 base; junction bases outside the gene matches: 4. The CDR3 is 15 amino acids. The germline V gene has CDR1 SEHNR and CDR2 FQNEAQ (reference sequence). CDR3 DNA: TGTGCCAGCAGCTCGCGGGGGAGTTCCTACAATGAGCAGTTCTTC. Translating it yields CASSSRGSSYNEQFF.

The V gene is TRBV5-1, the J gene TRBJ1-4; D might be TRBD1 (5 bases). V was clipped by 0 bases and J by 16 bases, with 13 bases between them. The CDR3 runs to 12 residues. The germline CDR1 and CDR2 sequences are SGHRS and YFSETQ. As DNA, the CDR3 is TGCGCCAGCAGCTTGGCCATCGGGGACTGGTTTTTT. Protein: CASSLAIGDWFF.

The gene calls are TRBV6-1 and TRBJ2-1, with unresolved D. The CDR3 is 16 residues long. The V gene lost 2 bases and the J gene lost 7 bases, with 18 bases spanning the gap. Germline CDR1 MNHNS, CDR2 SASEGT. The CDR3 spells CASSELLPRNGNEQFF. The CDR3 nucleotides are TGTGCCAGCAGTGAATTATTACCGCGGAATGGGAATGAGCAGTTCTTC.

V is TRBV5-1 and J is TRBJ2-3, with 10 bases lining up with TRBD2. CDR1 and CDR2 (germline): SGHRS, YFSETQ. Trimming at V came to 3 bases and at J to 4 bases, leaving 5 bases not matched to a gene. CDR3 size: 15 residues. CDR3 residues: CASSSGSGRSDTQYF. The CDR3 DNA reads TGCGCCAGCAGCTCCGGTAGCGGGAGGTCAGATACGCAGTATTTT.

This clone is a singleton in its sample. The V gene is TRBV28, the J gene TRBJ1-5; a weak D match, TRBD1 (5 bases). CDR1 and CDR2 (germline): MDHEN, SYDVKM. V was cut by 5 bases and J by 7 bases, with 12 bases left in between. This CDR3 has 13 residues. DNA for the CDR3: TGTGCCAGCAGTCTGACCCAGGGACAGCCCCAGCATTTT. This encodes CASSLTQGQPQHF.

The chain has TRBV5-6 and TRBJ2-7; a weak D match, TRBD1 (6 bases). Looked up from germline, CDR1 is SGHDT and CDR2 is YYEEEE. V was pared by 1 base and J by 6 bases, with 23 bases between. The CDR3 covers 17 residues. CDR3 amino acids: CASSLRGTRGRPSEQYF. In DNA form, the CDR3 reads TGTGCCAGCAGCTTGCGTGGGACACGGGGAAGACCGAGCGAGCAGTACTTC.

CDR3 residues: CASSSARGAQYF. CDR3 bases: TGTGCCAGCAGTTCGGCCCGGGGAGCCCAGTACTTC. V usage is TRBV28 and J usage is TRBJ2-5, with a possible D match to TRBD2 (5 bases). The CDR3 is 12 amino acids. Between the trimmed V and J ends, which lost 4 bases and 9 bases, there was a span of 12 bases. Germline V gene data show CDR1 as MDHEN and CDR2 as SYDVKM.

The J gene is TRBJ1-4, the V gene TRBV6-5; TRBD1 matches at 9 bases. There are 15 residues in the CDR3. Germline V gene sequence: CDR1 MNHEY, CDR2 SVGAGI. J was trimmed by 8 bases and V by 6 bases; bases with no gene match: 10. The CDR3 spells CASSRSTGGQEKLFF. For the CDR3, the DNA is TGTGCCAGCAGCCGAAGTACAGGGGGCCAAGAAAAACTGTTTTTT.

This chain links TRBV10-1 with TRBJ1-6, with D possibly matching TRBD1 (5 bases). This CDR3 spans 14 amino acids. The germline CDR1 and CDR2 sequences are WNHNN and SYGVQD (reference sequence). Trimming removed 7 bases from V and 9 bases from J, with 16 bases in between. As DNA, the CDR3 is TGCGCCAGCACCCTCCCCAGGGAAGTTTCACCCCTCCACTTT. It specifies CASTLPREVSPLHF.

The chain employs TRBV2 and TRBJ2-7, with D hard to call. CDR1 is SNHLY and CDR2 is FYNNEI in the germline V gene. The V gene lost 4 bases and the J gene lost 3 bases, with 7 bases spanning the gap. This CDR3 has 12 residues. CDR3 protein: CASSGPGYEQYF. The CDR3 coding sequence is TGTGCCAGCAGTGGGCCGGGCTACGAGCAGTACTTC.

This chain uses TRBV6-5 with TRBJ1-6, with a possible D match to TRBD1 (5 bases). V gave up 8 bases and J gave up 10 bases, with 12 bases separating them. From germline, CDR1 is MNHEY and CDR2 SVGAGI. The CDR3 is made up of 12 amino acids. The CDR3 sequence is CASSQGPSPLHF. The CDR3 DNA sequence: TGTGCCAGCTCCCAGGGCCCCTCACCCCTCCACTTT.

The chain joins TRBV2 to TRBJ1-4; D gene unclear. The CDR3 extends over 11 amino acids. V was trimmed by 8 bases and J by 8 bases, leaving 9 bases between them. From germline, CDR1 is SNHLY and CDR2 FYNNEI. The CDR3 sequence: CASAYREKLFF. The CDR3 coding sequence is TGTGCCAGCGCGTATCGAGAAAAACTGTTTTTT.

The chain joins TRBV7-2 to TRBJ1-4; TRBD1 aligns across 11 bases. The J segment lost 8 bases and the V segment lost 1 base, leaving 6 bases of the junction unmatched. Germline loops: CDR1 SGHTA, CDR2 FQGNSA. The CDR3 runs to 16 residues. CDR3 coding DNA: TGTGCCAGCAGCTTAGTAGTCGGGACAGGGGGAGAAAAACTGTTTTTT. The encoded protein is CASSLVVGTGGEKLFF.

The chain couples TRBV25-1 to TRBJ1-1; D perhaps matches TRBD1 (6 bases). V was trimmed by 7 bases and J by 5 bases, leaving 17 bases between them. Germline V lookup: CDR1 MGHDK, CDR2 SYGVNS. This CDR3 has 14 residues. In nucleotides, the CDR3 is TGTGCCAGCACCCCTGGGGGGGCGAATACTGAAGCTTTCTTT. Residues: CASTPGGANTEAFF.

The gene calls are TRBV6-5 and TRBJ2-1, with 10 bases matching TRBD2. This CDR3 is built from 15 residues. J gave up 7 bases and V 6 bases, and 9 bases lay outside the gene matches. The germline CDR1 and CDR2 sequences are MNHEY and SVGAGI. CDR3 residues: CASRSSGSPGNEQFF. CDR3 in DNA: TGTGCCAGCAGGTCTAGCGGGAGCCCCGGGAATGAGCAGTTCTTC.

CDR3 bases: TGTGCCAGCACCCTGGGGAGGGGTAATTCACCCCTCCACTTT. Protein sequence: CASTLGRGNSPLHF. The chain joins TRBV27 to TRBJ1-6; tentatively, D is TRBD1 (5 bases). CDR1 is MNHEY and CDR2 is SMNVEV in the germline V gene (reference sequence). The CDR3 is 14 amino acids. Trimming left V 7 bases short and J 6 bases short, with 13 bases between.

The rearrangement joins TRBV5-1 to TRBJ2-5; D possibly corresponds to TRBD1 (6 bases). Trimming took off 0 bases at V and 3 bases at J, with 15 bases between the two ends. From germline, CDR1 is SGHRS and CDR2 YFSETQ. There are 16 residues in the CDR3. The CDR3 loop is CASSLAGTSPKETQYF. In DNA form, the CDR3 reads TGCGCCAGCAGCTTGGCTGGGACAAGCCCAAAAGAGACCCAGTACTTC.

This clone was counted between two and nine times. The chain carries TRBV5-6 and TRBJ2-2, with TRBD2 matching over 11 bases. The CDR3 is made up of 15 amino acids. Germline loops: CDR1 SGHDT, CDR2 YYEEEE. J lost 3 bases, V lost 7 bases, and 5 bases had no gene match. The CDR3 sequence: CASLLAGGHTGELFF. In DNA, the CDR3 is TGTGCCAGCCTCCTAGCGGGAGGTCACACCGGGGAGCTGTTTTTT.

V usage is TRBV28 and J usage is TRBJ2-3; 9 positions agree with TRBD2. The CDR3 loop spans 19 amino acids. V was pared by 11 bases and J by 0 bases, with 21 bases of the junction left unmatched. Germline lookup yields CDR1 MDHEN and CDR2 SYDVKM. This CDR3 is CAPRGLSGSGGPSTDTQYF. Written as DNA, the CDR3 is TGTGCCCCCAGGGGCCTTAGCGGGAGTGGGGGGCCCAGCACAGATACGCAGTATTTT. Drawing the rest from reference TRBV28 and TRBJ2-3, the complete variable domain is DVKVTQSSRYLVKRTGEKVFLECVQDMDHENMFWYRQDPGLGLRLIYFSYDVKMKEKGDIPEGYSVSREKKERFSLILESASTNQTSMYLCAPRGLSGSGGPSTDTQYFGPGTRLTVL.

V and J are TRBV2 and TRBJ2-7, with TRBD1 identical over 8 bases. CDR1 and CDR2 from the germline V gene are SNHLY and FYNNEI. V lost 7 bases to trimming and J lost 4 bases; unmatched junction nucleotides: 6. This CDR3 is built from 13 residues. The CDR3 region is CASTGQAYYEQYF. In nucleotides, the CDR3 is TGTGCCAGCACGGGACAGGCTTATTACGAGCAGTACTTC. The full variable domain, rest sourced from reference TRBV2 and TRBJ2-7, is EPEVTQTPSHQVTQMGQEVILRCVPISNHLYFYWYRQILGQKVEFLVSFYNNEISEKSEIFDDQFSVERPDGSNFTLKIRSTKLEDSAMYFCASTGQAYYEQYFGPGTRLTVT.

The rearrangement uses TRBV20-1 and TRBJ1-1; D ambiguous. The germline V gene encodes CDR1 DFQATT and CDR2 SNEGSKA (reference sequence). Trimming took off 1 base at V and 5 bases at J, with 5 bases between the two ends. The CDR3 is 11 residues long. The CDR3 loop is CSARARTEAFF. In nucleotides, the CDR3 is TGCAGTGCTAGAGCGAGGACTGAAGCTTTCTTT.

This clone was detected a few times. V gene TRBV19 combines with J gene TRBJ2-5; TRBD2 aligns across 11 bases. Germline V CDR1 and CDR2: LNHDA, SQIVND (reference sequence). V dropped 1 base and J dropped 4; count of bases not matched to a gene: 5. This CDR3 is built from 16 residues. This CDR3 reads CASSIGVAGGPETQYF. CDR3 coding DNA: TGTGCCAGTAGTATAGGGGTAGCGGGGGGGCCAGAGACCCAGTACTTC. The variable domain in full, with the rest retrieved from reference TRBV19 and TRBJ2-5, is DGGITQSPKYLFRKEGQNVTLSCEQNLNHDAMYWYRQDPGQGLRLIYYSQIVNDFQKGDIAEGYSVSREKKESFPLTVTSAQKNPTAFYLCASSIGVAGGPETQYFGPGTRLLVL.

The chain couples TRBV29-1 to TRBJ2-3; tentative D call: TRBD2 (7 bases). With 1 base removed from V and 0 bases from J, the gap between germline ends came to 11 bases. Germline V lookup: CDR1 SQVTM, CDR2 ANQGSEA. The CDR3 length is 15 residues. CDR3 residues: CSVEGGGSSTDTQYF. CDR3 nucleotides: TGCAGCGTTGAAGGCGGGGGCTCTAGCACAGATACGCAGTATTTT.

This chain uses TRBV29-1 with TRBJ1-2; TRBD1 aligns across 7 bases. Germline CDR1 is SQVTM and CDR2 is ANQGSEA. The CDR3 covers 14 residues. J gave up 2 bases and V 6 bases, and 9 bases lay outside the gene matches. The CDR3 DNA is TGCAGCGTCAGCATACAGGGGAGGAACTATGGCTACACCTTC. This encodes CSVSIQGRNYGYTF.

V is TRBV29-1 and J is TRBJ2-2; D not resolved. CDR3 length equals 10 residues. Germline loops: CDR1 SQVTM, CDR2 ANQGSEA. V lost 6 bases, J lost 5 bases, and 4 bases lay in between. The CDR3 sequence: CSVRTGELFF. The CDR3, as DNA: TGCAGCGTGAGGACCGGGGAGCTGTTTTTT.

The rearrangement uses TRBV6-1 and TRBJ2-7; D perhaps matches TRBD2 (6 bases). CDR1 and CDR2 (germline): MNHNS, SASEGT. There are 16 residues in the CDR3. The germline V and J ends were trimmed by 4 bases and 4 bases, with 20 bases remaining between them. The CDR3 protein is CASSGSGGPTAYEQYF. As DNA, the CDR3 is TGTGCCAGCAGTGGGAGCGGAGGGCCGACCGCTTACGAGCAGTACTTC.

Here the CDR3 DNA reads TGCGCCAGCAGCTTGGCCCTGGGGGGGTCCTCCTACGAGCAGTACTTC. Encoded protein: CASSLALGGSSYEQYF. The genes are TRBV5-1 and TRBJ2-7, with 7 bases matching TRBD2. Trimming at V came to 0 bases and at J to 0 bases, leaving 6 bases not matched to a gene. Germline values: CDR1 SGHRS, CDR2 YFSETQ. The length of the CDR3 is 16 residues.

The chain links TRBV6-6 to TRBJ1-6; 8 bases line up with TRBD1. The length of the CDR3 is 18 residues. Trimming removed 6 bases from V and 6 bases from J; junction bases left unmatched: 16. Per germline, CDR1 MNHNY and CDR2 SVGAGI (reference sequence). CDR3 amino acids: CASSRQPQGATGNSPLHF. The CDR3 coding sequence is TGTGCCAGCAGCCGACAACCGCAGGGGGCAACGGGTAATTCACCCCTCCACTTT.

J is TRBJ1-2 and V is TRBV28; the match to TRBD1 covers 9 bases. Germline CDR1 and CDR2: MDHEN and SYDVKM. The junction had 9 bases not matched to a gene; V was cut back by 6 bases and J by 4 bases. The CDR3 has 15 residues. The CDR3 sequence: CASSLADRGVYGYTF. The CDR3 DNA follows: TGTGCCAGCAGCCTGGCGGACAGGGGCGTCTATGGCTACACCTTC.

The chain employs TRBV27 and TRBJ2-6; maybe TRBD2 (5 bases). There are 18 residues in the CDR3. Germline assignment: CDR1 MNHEY and CDR2 SMNVEV (reference sequence). V gave up 5 bases and J gave up 1 base, with 18 bases separating them. The CDR3 coding sequence is TGTGCCAGCAGTCCCCAAGCGGCAGTTGTATCTGGGGCCAACGTCCTGACTTTC. As protein: CASSPQAAVVSGANVLTF. The full variable domain, rest sourced from reference TRBV27 and TRBJ2-6, is EAQVTQNPRYLITVTGKKLTVTCSQNMNHEYMSWYRQDPGLGLRQIYYSMNVEVTDKGDVPEGYKVSRKEKRNFPLILESPSPNQTSLYFCASSPQAAVVSGANVLTFGAGSRLTVL.